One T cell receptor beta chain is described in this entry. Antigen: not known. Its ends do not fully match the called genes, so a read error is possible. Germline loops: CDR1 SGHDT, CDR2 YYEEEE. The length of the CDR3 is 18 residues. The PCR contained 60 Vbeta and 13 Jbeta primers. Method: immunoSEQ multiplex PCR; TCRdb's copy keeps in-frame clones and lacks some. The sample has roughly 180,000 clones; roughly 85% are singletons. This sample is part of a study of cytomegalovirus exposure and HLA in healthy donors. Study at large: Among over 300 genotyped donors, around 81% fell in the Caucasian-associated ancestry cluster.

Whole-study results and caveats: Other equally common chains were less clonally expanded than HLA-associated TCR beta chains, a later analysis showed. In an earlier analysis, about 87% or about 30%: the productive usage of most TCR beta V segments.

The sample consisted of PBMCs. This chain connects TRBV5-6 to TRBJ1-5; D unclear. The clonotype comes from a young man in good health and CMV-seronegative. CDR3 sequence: CASSLGSVQPYSNQPQHF. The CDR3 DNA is TGTGCCAGCAGCTTGGGGTCAGTTCAGCCTTATAGCAATCAGCCCCAGCACTTT. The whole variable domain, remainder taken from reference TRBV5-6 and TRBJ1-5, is DAGVTQSPTHLIKTRGQQVTLRCSPKSGHDTVSWYQQALGQGPQFIFQYYEEEERQRGNFPDRFSGHQFPNYSSELNVNALLLGDSALYLCASSLGSVQPYSNQPQHFGDGTRLSIL.